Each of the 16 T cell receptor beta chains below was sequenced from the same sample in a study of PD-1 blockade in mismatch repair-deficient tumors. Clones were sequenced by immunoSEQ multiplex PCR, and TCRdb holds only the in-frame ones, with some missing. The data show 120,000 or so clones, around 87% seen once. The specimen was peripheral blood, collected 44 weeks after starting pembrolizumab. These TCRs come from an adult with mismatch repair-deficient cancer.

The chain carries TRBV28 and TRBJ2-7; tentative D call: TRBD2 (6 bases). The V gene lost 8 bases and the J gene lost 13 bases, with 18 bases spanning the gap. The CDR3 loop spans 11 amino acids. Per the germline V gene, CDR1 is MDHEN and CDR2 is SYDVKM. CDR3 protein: CASAHRRERYF. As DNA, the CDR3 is TGTGCCAGCGCCCACCGGAGGGAGAGATACTTC.

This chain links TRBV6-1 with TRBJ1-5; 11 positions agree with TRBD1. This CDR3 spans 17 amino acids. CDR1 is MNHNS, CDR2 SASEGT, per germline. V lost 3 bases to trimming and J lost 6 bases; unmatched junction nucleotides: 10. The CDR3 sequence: CASSEWTGGPSGQPQHF. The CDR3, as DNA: TGTGCCAGCAGTGAGTGGACAGGGGGCCCGTCAGGTCAGCCCCAGCATTTT.

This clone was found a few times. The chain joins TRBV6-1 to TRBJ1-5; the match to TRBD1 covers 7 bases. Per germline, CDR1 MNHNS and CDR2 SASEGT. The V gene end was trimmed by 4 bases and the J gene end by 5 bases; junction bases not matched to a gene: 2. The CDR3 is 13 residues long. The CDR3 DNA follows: TGTGCCAGCAGTGCAGGGGGATATCAGCCCCAGCATTTT. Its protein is CASSAGGYQPQHF.

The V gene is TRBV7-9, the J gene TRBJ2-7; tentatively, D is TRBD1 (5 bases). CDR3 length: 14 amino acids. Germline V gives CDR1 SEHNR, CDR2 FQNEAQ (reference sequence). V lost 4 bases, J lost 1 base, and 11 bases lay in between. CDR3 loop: CASSSQGSSYEQYF. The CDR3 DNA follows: TGTGCCAGCAGCTCCCAGGGCAGTTCCTACGAGCAGTACTTC.

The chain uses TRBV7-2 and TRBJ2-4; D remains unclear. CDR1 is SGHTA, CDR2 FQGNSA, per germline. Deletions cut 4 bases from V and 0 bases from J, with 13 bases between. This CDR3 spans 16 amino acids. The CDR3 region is CASSSRAAIAKNIQYF. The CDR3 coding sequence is TGTGCCAGCAGCTCTCGCGCAGCAATAGCCAAAAACATTCAGTACTTC. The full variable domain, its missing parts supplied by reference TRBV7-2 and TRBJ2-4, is GAGVSQSPSNKVTEKGKDVELRCDPISGHTALYWYRQSLGQGLEFLIYFQGNSAPDKSGLPSDRFSAERTGGSVSTLTIQRTQQEDSAVYLCASSSRAAIAKNIQYFGAGTRLSVL.

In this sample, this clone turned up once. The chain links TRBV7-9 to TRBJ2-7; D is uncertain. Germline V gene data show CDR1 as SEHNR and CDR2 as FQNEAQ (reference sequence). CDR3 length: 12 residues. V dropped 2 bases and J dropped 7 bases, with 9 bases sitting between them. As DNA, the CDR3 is TGTGCCAGCAGCTTAAGGCCCTTGGAGCAGTACTTC. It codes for CASSLRPLEQYF.

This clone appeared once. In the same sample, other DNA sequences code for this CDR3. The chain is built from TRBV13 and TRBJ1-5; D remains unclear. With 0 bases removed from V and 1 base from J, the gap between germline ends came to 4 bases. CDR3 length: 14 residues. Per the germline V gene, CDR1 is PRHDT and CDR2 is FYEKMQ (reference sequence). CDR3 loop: CASSLGGSNQPQHF. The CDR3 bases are TGTGCCAGCAGCTTAGGGGGGAGCAATCAGCCCCAGCATTTT.

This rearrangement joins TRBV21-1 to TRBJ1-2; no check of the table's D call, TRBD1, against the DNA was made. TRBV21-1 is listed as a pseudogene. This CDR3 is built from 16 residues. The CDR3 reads CASSNGRGPEPYGYTF. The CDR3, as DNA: TGTGCCAGCAGCAACGGCCGTGGGCCTGAACCTTATGGCTACACCTTC.

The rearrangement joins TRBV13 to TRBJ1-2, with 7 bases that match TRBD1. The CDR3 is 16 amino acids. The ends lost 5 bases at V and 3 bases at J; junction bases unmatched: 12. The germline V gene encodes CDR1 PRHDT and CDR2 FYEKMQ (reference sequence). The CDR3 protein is CASSTNGRQGYYGYTF. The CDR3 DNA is TGTGCCAGCAGCACCAACGGTCGACAGGGATACTATGGCTACACCTTC.

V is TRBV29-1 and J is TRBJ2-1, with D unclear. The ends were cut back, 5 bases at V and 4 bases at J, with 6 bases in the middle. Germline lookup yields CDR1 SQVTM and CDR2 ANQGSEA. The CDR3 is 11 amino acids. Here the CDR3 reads CSVSIYNEQFF. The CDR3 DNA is TGCAGCGTTAGTATTTACAATGAGCAGTTCTTC.

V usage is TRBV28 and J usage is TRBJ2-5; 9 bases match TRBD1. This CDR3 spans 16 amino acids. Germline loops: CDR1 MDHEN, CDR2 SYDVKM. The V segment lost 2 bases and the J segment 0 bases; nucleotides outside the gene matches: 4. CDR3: CASSLTGTGYQETQYF. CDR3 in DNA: TGTGCCAGCAGTTTAACAGGGACAGGGTACCAAGAGACCCAGTACTTC.

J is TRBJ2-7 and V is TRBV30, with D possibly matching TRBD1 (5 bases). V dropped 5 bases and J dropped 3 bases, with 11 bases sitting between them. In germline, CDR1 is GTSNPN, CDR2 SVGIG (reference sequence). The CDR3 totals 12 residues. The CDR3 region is CAWGANLYEQYF. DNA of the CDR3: TGTGCCTGGGGGGCAAACCTCTACGAGCAGTACTTC.

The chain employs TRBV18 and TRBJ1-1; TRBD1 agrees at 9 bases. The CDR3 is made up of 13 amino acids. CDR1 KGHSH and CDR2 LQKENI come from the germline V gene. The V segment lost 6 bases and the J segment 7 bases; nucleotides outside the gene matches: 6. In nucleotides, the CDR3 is TGTGCCAGCTCGGCCGACAGGGGGGTTGAAGCTTTCTTT. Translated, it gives CASSADRGVEAFF.

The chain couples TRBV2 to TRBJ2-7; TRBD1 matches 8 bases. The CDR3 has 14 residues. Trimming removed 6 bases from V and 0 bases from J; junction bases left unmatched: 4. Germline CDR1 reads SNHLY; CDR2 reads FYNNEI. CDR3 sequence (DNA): TGTGCCAGCAGAAGGACAGGGAGCTCCTACGAGCAGTACTTC. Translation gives CASRRTGSSYEQYF.

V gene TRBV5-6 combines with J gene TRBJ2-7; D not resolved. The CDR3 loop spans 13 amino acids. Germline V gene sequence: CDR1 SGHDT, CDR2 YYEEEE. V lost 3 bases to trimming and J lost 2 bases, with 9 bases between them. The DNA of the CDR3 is TGTGCCAGCAGCTCGGGTCCCACCTACGAGCAGTACTTC. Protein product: CASSSGPTYEQYF.

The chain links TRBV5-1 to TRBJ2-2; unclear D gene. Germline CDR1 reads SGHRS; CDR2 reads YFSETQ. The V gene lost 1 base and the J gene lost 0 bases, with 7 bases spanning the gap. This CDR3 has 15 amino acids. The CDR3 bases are TGCGCCAGCAGCTTGTCTCACCCGAACACCGGGGAGCTGTTTTTT. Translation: CASSLSHPNTGELFF.